One sample yielded the 25 T cell receptor beta chains listed below, sequenced in a study of brain T cells in children with intractable seizures. The time point here: blood from clinic visit 5 months post-surgery; TSC patient then seizure free. The table came from immunoSEQ multiplex PCR; TCRdb's copy has only in-frame clones and leaves some out. The table shows 340,000 or so clones, with over 85% occurring only once. The sample here was peripheral blood, taken about 5 months after surgery. The receptors derive from a boy less than two years old with tuberous sclerosis and intractable seizures.

The chain uses TRBV6-5 and TRBJ2-6; no clear D. Germline V gene sequence: CDR1 MNHEY, CDR2 SVGAGI. With 2 bases removed from V and 4 bases from J, the gap between germline ends came to 9 bases. The CDR3 runs 15 residues. The CDR3 loop is CASSYQLGGANVLTF. The CDR3 DNA sequence: TGTGCCAGCAGTTACCAGTTGGGAGGGGCCAACGTCCTGACTTTC.

This CDR3 reads CATSGGSPETQYF. DNA of the CDR3: TGTGCCACCAGTGGGGGGTCTCCAGAGACCCAGTACTTC. The chain carries TRBV24-1 and TRBJ2-5; either TRBD1 or TRBD2 may supply D (5 bases each). The CDR3 has 13 amino acids. Germline CDR1 and CDR2: KGHDR and SFDVKD. V was pared by 5 bases and J by 4 bases, with 10 bases between.

V usage is TRBV5-1 and J usage is TRBJ1-5, with D unclear. The CDR3 spans 14 residues. V was pared by 0 bases and J by 3 bases, with 7 bases between. The germline V gene encodes CDR1 SGHRS and CDR2 YFSETQ. DNA of the CDR3: TGCGCCAGCAGCTTGGAGGGCCCCAATCAGCCCCAGCATTTT. Amino acids: CASSLEGPNQPQHF.

The CDR3 region is CASSVRQVETQYF. CDR3 coding DNA: TGTGCCAGCAGTGTAAGACAGGTGGAGACCCAGTACTTC. The V call is TRBV2, the J call TRBJ2-5, with a tentative D call TRBD1 (6 bases). V lost 4 bases and J lost 5, with 11 bases in between. This CDR3 contains 13 residues. Germline V CDR1 and CDR2: SNHLY, FYNNEI.

The CDR3 is CASSQAGLAGGNEQYF. CDR3 in DNA: TGCGCCAGCAGCCAAGCCGGGTTAGCGGGAGGCAACGAGCAGTACTTC. The V gene is TRBV4-1, the J gene TRBJ2-7; 10 bases match TRBD2. J gave up 5 bases and V 1 base, and 8 bases lay outside the gene matches. The length of the CDR3 is 16 residues. The germline CDR1 and CDR2 sequences are MGHRA and YSYEKL.

This sequence joins TRBV9 and TRBJ2-1; tentative D call: TRBD1 (5 bases). V was shortened by 0 bases and J by 4 bases, with 14 bases between the two germline ends. This CDR3 region has 16 residues. The germline CDR1 and CDR2 sequences are SGDLS and YYNGEE. CDR3 sequence: CASSVATYAGYNEQFF. DNA for the CDR3: TGTGCCAGCAGCGTAGCTACGTACGCAGGGTACAATGAGCAGTTCTTC.

This rearrangement joins TRBV24-1 to TRBJ2-1; D is undetermined. The V end lost 4 bases, the J end lost 0 bases, and 9 bases lay between the germline ends. Germline values: CDR1 KGHDR, CDR2 SFDVKD. This CDR3 is built from 15 residues. CDR3 residues: CATSEGGFSYNEQFF. CDR3 sequence (DNA): TGTGCCACCAGTGAGGGCGGATTCTCCTACAATGAGCAGTTCTTC.

This clone occurred a few times. The chain links TRBV20-1 to TRBJ2-3; D ambiguous. CDR3 length: 13 residues. V lost 3 bases, J lost 2 bases, and 9 bases lay in between. Germline V gene lookup returns CDR1 DFQATT and CDR2 SNEGSKA (reference sequence). The chain's CDR3 is CSASRHSTDTQYF. The CDR3 coding sequence is TGCAGTGCTAGTCGGCATTCCACAGATACGCAGTATTTT.

The chain carries TRBV11-2 and TRBJ2-1; D uncertain. This CDR3 contains 12 residues. The germline V gene has CDR1 SGHAT and CDR2 FQNNGV. Trimming shortened V by 1 base and J by 5 bases, and 3 bases separated the two germline ends. DNA of the CDR3: TGTGCCAGCAGCTTAGGCCACAATGAGCAGTTCTTC. Translation gives CASSLGHNEQFF.

The CDR3 reads CASREGLGSTDTQYF. The DNA for the CDR3 is TGCGCCAGCAGGGAGGGCCTAGGAAGCACAGATACGCAGTATTTT. J is TRBJ2-3 and V is TRBV5-1, with D perhaps matching TRBD2 (6 bases). CDR3 length: 15 residues. The germline V gene encodes CDR1 SGHRS and CDR2 YFSETQ. V dropped 5 bases and J dropped 0 bases, with 13 bases sitting between them.

The chain couples TRBV19 to TRBJ1-1; D gene ambiguous. This CDR3 has 14 amino acids. Trimming cost V 3 bases and J 0 bases, with 8 bases left between them. The germline V gene encodes CDR1 LNHDA and CDR2 SQIVND (reference sequence). DNA for the CDR3: TGTGCCAGTAGTATTGAGGGCATGAACACTGAAGCTTTCTTT. Translation: CASSIEGMNTEAFF.

To note about this clone: The germline gene is not matched at one end of the junction; a read error may be the cause. CDR3 DNA: TGTGCTAGCAGCCCCGAAGCGGGGTTCTCCTACAATGAGCAGTTCTTC. This sequence encodes CASSPEAGFSYNEQFF. The chain carries TRBV7-7 and TRBJ2-1, with 7 bases fitting TRBD2. Germline values: CDR1 SSHAT, CDR2 FNYEAQ (reference sequence). There are 16 residues in the CDR3.

This chain uses TRBV2 with TRBJ2-3; no firm D call. Germline V gene sequence: CDR1 SNHLY, CDR2 FYNNEI. This CDR3 has 14 residues. With 1 base removed from V and 5 bases from J, the gap between germline ends came to 10 bases. Written as DNA, the CDR3 is TGTGCCAGCAGTGAAGGAGACACCAAAGATACGCAGTATTTT. Encoded protein: CASSEGDTKDTQYF.

The rearrangement uses TRBV15 and TRBJ2-2; TRBD2 might be the D (5 bases). Trimming cost V 1 base and J 5 bases, with 14 bases left between them. The CDR3 sequence is 16 residues long. Germline loops: CDR1 LNHNV, CDR2 YYDKDF (reference sequence). The CDR3 region has the DNA TGTGCCACCAGCAGAGGGGAGTTAGCGTGGACCGGGGAGCTGTTTTTT. It translates to CATSRGELAWTGELFF.

The chain employs TRBV7-6 and TRBJ2-1, with D maybe TRBD2 (5 bases). Per the germline V gene, CDR1 is SGHVS and CDR2 is FNYEAQ. Trimming left V 2 bases short and J 7 bases short, with 15 bases between. The CDR3 length is 15 residues. CDR3 DNA sequence: TGTGCCAGCAGCTTAAATCAGAGGGCCCAGAATGAGCAGTTCTTC. As protein: CASSLNQRAQNEQFF. The full variable domain, in which reference TRBV7-6 and TRBJ2-1 provide the parts outside the CDR3, is GAGVSQSPRYKVTKRGQDVALRCDPISGHVSLYWYRQALGQGPEFLTYFNYEAQQDKSGLPNDRFSAERPEGSISTLTIQRTEQRDSAMYRCASSLNQRAQNEQFFGPGTRLTVL.

The J gene is TRBJ1-5, the V gene TRBV6-6; D is unclear. Germline-derived CDR1 and CDR2 are MNHNY and SVGAGI (reference sequence). The CDR3 loop spans 14 amino acids. V dropped 4 bases and J dropped 5 bases, with 12 bases sitting between them. The CDR3 nucleotides read TGTGCCAGCAGTTCCCGGGTAGCGGATCAGCCCCAGCATTTT. It translates to CASSSRVADQPQHF.

The chain is built from TRBV7-9 and TRBJ2-3; 12 nucleotides agree with TRBD2. The J segment lost 6 bases and the V segment lost 4 bases, leaving 5 bases of the junction unmatched. CDR3 length: 15 amino acids. Looked up from germline, CDR1 is SEHNR and CDR2 is FQNEAQ (reference sequence). The CDR3 nucleotides read TGTGCCAGCAGCTCGACTAGCGGGGGCGGGGATACGCAGTATTTT. It encodes CASSSTSGGGDTQYF.

J is TRBJ2-1 and V is TRBV9; D is perhaps TRBD2 (5 bases). The germline CDR1 and CDR2 sequences are SGDLS and YYNGEE. Trimming took 4 bases from V and 0 from J, leaving 14 bases between them. The CDR3 runs 16 residues. CDR3: CASSSSPGNSYNEQFF. CDR3 DNA: TGTGCCAGCAGCTCTTCGCCGGGAAACTCCTACAATGAGCAGTTCTTC. The full variable domain, its missing parts supplied by reference TRBV9 and TRBJ2-1, is DSGVTQTPKHLITATGQRVTLRCSPRSGDLSVYWYQQSLDQGLQFLIQYYNGEERAKGNILERFSAQQFPDLHSELNLSSLELGDSALYFCASSSSPGNSYNEQFFGPGTRLTVL.

Notes on this clone: The sample holds other DNA sequences that translate to the same CDR3. The rearrangement links TRBV13 to TRBJ1-1; unclear D gene. Trimming took 3 bases from V and 0 from J, leaving 11 bases between them. The germline CDR1 and CDR2 sequences are PRHDT and FYEKMQ (reference sequence). The CDR3 is 15 amino acids. CDR3 loop: CASSLDGTLNTEAFF. The CDR3 nucleotides read TGTGCCAGCAGCTTGGACGGAACCCTGAACACTGAAGCTTTCTTT.

J is TRBJ2-7 and V is TRBV25-1; D is possibly TRBD1 (6 bases). Trimming took off 1 base at V and 2 bases at J, with 6 bases between the two ends. The CDR3 is made up of 13 amino acids. Germline V gives CDR1 MGHDK, CDR2 SYGVNS. Here the CDR3 DNA reads TGTGCCAGCAGTGAATGGACAGCCTACGAGCAGTACTTC. Its translation is CASSEWTAYEQYF.

The rearrangement uses TRBV2 and TRBJ1-3, with 7 bases fitting TRBD1. Germline CDR1 reads SNHLY; CDR2 reads FYNNEI. Trimming took 7 bases from V and 2 from J; bases not matched to a gene: 8. The CDR3 contains 15 residues. The CDR3, as DNA: TGTGCCAGCACCGGGGACAGTTGGCCTGGAAACACCATATATTTT. It codes for CASTGDSWPGNTIYF.

CDR3 DNA: TGCGCCAGCAGCTTGGATCCACAGGGGCCAGAGACCCAGTACTTC. It is translated as CASSLDPQGPETQYF. This chain uses TRBV5-1 with TRBJ2-5; TRBD1 agrees at 7 bases. The CDR3 has 15 residues. Trimming took 0 bases from V and 4 from J; bases not matched to a gene: 6. Germline CDR1 SGHRS, CDR2 YFSETQ.

This chain uses TRBV7-8 with TRBJ2-7, with D perhaps matching TRBD2 (6 bases). V was shortened by 5 bases and J by 2 bases, with 13 bases between the two germline ends. The CDR3 length is 14 residues. Germline loops: CDR1 SGHVS, CDR2 FQNEAQ. For the CDR3, the DNA is TGTGCCAGCAGCCAGGGACTTAAACCCTACGAGCAGTACTTC. Protein sequence: CASSQGLKPYEQYF.

The rearrangement uses TRBV24-1 and TRBJ1-2; tentatively, D is TRBD1 (6 bases). The V gene's germline CDR1 is KGHDR and CDR2 SFDVKD. The CDR3 is made up of 14 amino acids. Trimming removed 5 bases at V and 3 bases at J, with 12 bases between. CDR3 bases: TGTGCCACCAGTGGGGGGCCTGAGGACTATGGCTACACCTTC. This sequence encodes CATSGGPEDYGYTF.

This chain joins TRBV7-9 and TRBJ1-2; D call uncertain. This CDR3 has 13 amino acids. The V end was cut by 3 bases, the J end by 2 bases, with 7 bases between. The germline gives CDR1 SEHNR, CDR2 FQNEAQ (reference sequence). CDR3 loop: CASSFPDNYGYTF. The CDR3 region has the DNA TGTGCCAGCAGCTTTCCGGACAACTATGGCTACACCTTC.